The clone carrying this T cell receptor (beta chain) was recorded many times. The antigen remains unidentified. This CDR3 is built from 15 residues. The V and J ends lost 3 bases and 7 bases, in that order; junction bases with no gene match: 11. Germline V gives CDR1 SQVTM, CDR2 ANQGSEA. These data originate in a study of T-cell reconstitution after alpha-beta-depleted transplantation in children. Using unique molecular identifiers, the investigators prepared the TCRbeta library. TCRdb recomputed calls from the PCR reads with MiXCR, one row per CDR3 protein. The sample carries 250,000 or so distinct CDR3 sequences, roughly 8.2% recorded once. Findings of the study overall: Alpha-beta T cells present about two months after transplant were reported to originate from several hundred expanded graft clones. Some patients owed their high day-60 TCRbeta diversity to surviving recipient T cells and thymic progenitors. T-cell counts and diversity at one year following transplant were attributed mainly to newly produced T cells.

The chain couples TRBV29-1 to TRBJ2-5; 10 bases fit TRBD1. This receptor was taken from a male patient under 18 who had a stem cell transplant for acute lymphoblastic leukemia, so the T cells may come from the graft donor. The source material was PBMCs, mostly from graft donor cells, sampled 180 days after TCRalphabeta/CD19-depleted stem cell transplant. As DNA, the CDR3 is TGCAGCGTTGAGGATCCAGACAGGGGGCCTTGGACCCAGTACTTC. Translation gives CSVEDPDRGPWTQYF.